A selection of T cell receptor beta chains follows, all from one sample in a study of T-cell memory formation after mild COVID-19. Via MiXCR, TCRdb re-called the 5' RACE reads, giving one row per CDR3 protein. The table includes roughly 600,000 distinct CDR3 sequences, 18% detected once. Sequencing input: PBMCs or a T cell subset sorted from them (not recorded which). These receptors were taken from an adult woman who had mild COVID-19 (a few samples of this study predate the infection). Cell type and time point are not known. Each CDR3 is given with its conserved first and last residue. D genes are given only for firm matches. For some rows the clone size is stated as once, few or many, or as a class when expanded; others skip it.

TGTGCCAGCAGCCAAGACCCCGGACAGTTCTCTGGAAACACCATATATTTT,CASSQDPGQFSGNTIYF,.,.,TRBV3-1,TRBJ1-3,17
TGCAGTGCTAGGGAGCAGAGGAACACTGAAGCTTTCTTT,CSAREQRNTEAFF,few,.,TRBV20-1,TRBJ1-1,13
TGTGCCACCAGTGAATCCCGGGACAGGGGGAGCAATCAGCCCCAGCATTTT,CATSESRDRGSNQPQHF,.,TRBD1,TRBV24-1,TRBJ1-5,17
TGTGCCAGCAGCCTACTCGCCGGGACTAGCGGCCTCACAGATACGCAGTATTTT,CASSLLAGTSGLTDTQYF,few,TRBD2,TRBV6-6,TRBJ2-3,18
TGTGCCAGCAACTTCAAGGGGGGTGAAGCTTTCTTT,CASNFKGGEAFF,.,.,TRBV12-3/TRBV12-4,TRBJ1-1,12
TGCGCCAGCAGCCAAGTTGAGAACACTGAAGCTTTCTTT,CASSQVENTEAFF,.,.,TRBV4-1,TRBJ1-1,13
TGCGCCAGCAGCCAATGGGGACGGCGGGGGGGCGCAGATACGCAGTATTTT,CASSQWGRRGGADTQYF,.,TRBD2,TRBV4-1,TRBJ2-3,17
TGTGCCAGGTCCCGGGACAGTATGAACACTGAAGCTTTCTTT,CARSRDSMNTEAFF,.,TRBD1,TRBV2,TRBJ1-1,14
TGCAGCGTTGGTCTTGTAGGTCTAGATACGCAGTATTTT,CSVGLVGLDTQYF,few,.,TRBV29-1,TRBJ2-3,13
TGTGCCAGCAGCCGTGACAGGGAGTCCGGGGAGCTGTTTTTT,CASSRDRESGELFF,once,TRBD1,TRBV5-4,TRBJ2-2,14
TGTGCCAGCAGTTTTGACCGACAGCCCCAGCATTTT,CASSFDRQPQHF,.,.,TRBV7-9,TRBJ1-5,12
TGCGCCAGCAGCTTGTCGGCTAGTTGGGAGCAGTTCTTC,CASSLSASWEQFF,many,.,TRBV5-1,TRBJ2-1,13
TGCAGTGCTAGAGATCAGAGGGCTGACGGGCGGACGAGGTTCTTC,CSARDQRADGRTRFF,.,.,TRBV20-1,TRBJ2-1,15
TGCGCCAGCAGCTTGTGGGGGACAGGGGTGAGCGAGCAGTACTTC,CASSLWGTGVSEQYF,few,TRBD1,TRBV5-1,TRBJ2-7,15
TGTGCCAGCAGCAAAGAAGGTACTGAAGCTTTCTTT,CASSKEGTEAFF,.,.,TRBV21-1,TRBJ1-1,12
TGCGCCAGCAGCATGACAGGTCCGGGGGATGGCTACACCTTC,CASSMTGPGDGYTF,.,.,TRBV5-1,TRBJ1-2,14
TGTGCCACCAGTGATGGCGGACAGGGGCCTCGGTCCGGGGAGCTGTTTTTT,CATSDGGQGPRSGELFF,.,TRBD1,TRBV24-1,TRBJ2-2,17
TGTGCCAGCAGCCAAGCCTGGGACAGGGAGGCGAACACCGGGGAGCTGTTTTTT,CASSQAWDREANTGELFF,.,TRBD1,TRBV3-1,TRBJ2-2,18
TGTGCCAGCAGCTCGAGCGGGGGGGCCTCATACAATGAGCAGTTCTTC,CASSSSGGASYNEQFF,.,TRBD2,TRBV11-2,TRBJ2-1,16
TGTGCCAGCAGCTTAGGGACAAGTTACAAAGAAGCTTTCTTT,CASSLGTSYKEAFF,.,.,TRBV7-2,TRBJ1-1,14
TGTGCCAGCAGCCAATCGTATCGGGGACAGCCCCAGCATTTT,CASSQSYRGQPQHF,.,.,TRBV16,TRBJ1-5,14
TGCGCCAGCAGCTTGAACAGGGCGGTTCCCGGGGAGCTGTTTTTT,CASSLNRAVPGELFF,.,.,TRBV5-1,TRBJ2-2,15
TGTGCCTGGAGGGCCGGGACAGGGGGCTACGAGCAGTACTTC,CAWRAGTGGYEQYF,once,TRBD1,TRBV30,TRBJ2-7,14
TGCGCCAGCAGCTCGATTGGGACTAGCGGGCTCACAGATACGCAGTATTTT,CASSSIGTSGLTDTQYF,.,TRBD2,TRBV5-1,TRBJ2-3,17
TGCGCCAGCAGCATAGGACAGGGGATTGAAAAACTGTTTTTT,CASSIGQGIEKLFF,.,TRBD1,TRBV5-1,TRBJ1-4,14
TGTGCCAGCAGCAGAACCGGGACAGGGTCCCTCACAGATACGCAGTATTTT,CASSRTGTGSLTDTQYF,.,TRBD1,TRBV6-5,TRBJ2-3,17
TGTGCCAGCAGCCAAGATAGGAGGAGTCTCGACGAGCAGTACTTC,CASSQDRRSLDEQYF,.,.,TRBV3-1,TRBJ2-7,15
TGTGCCAGCAGCTTACGGCGCGGCGACACTGAAGCTTTCTTT,CASSLRRGDTEAFF,.,.,TRBV5-5,TRBJ1-1,14
TGTGCCAGCAGCCCAGGGGGCACGGGGACTGAAGCTTTCTTT,CASSPGGTGTEAFF,.,TRBD1,TRBV12-3/TRBV12-4,TRBJ1-1,14
TGTGCCACCAGTGATTATTCCCGGGGGGGGTCAGATACGCAGTATTTT,CATSDYSRGGSDTQYF,few,TRBD2,TRBV24-1,TRBJ2-3,16
TGTGCCAGCAGTAACCCGGGACCGAGCTCCTACAATGAGCAGTTCTTC,CASSNPGPSSYNEQFF,many,.,TRBV6-2/TRBV6-3,TRBJ2-1,16
TGTGCCAGCAGCCAACTTTCAGGGACCTATGGCTACACCTTC,CASSQLSGTYGYTF,.,.,TRBV3-1,TRBJ1-2,14
TGTGCCAGCAACTCCGGTGGCGATGAGCAGTTCTTC,CASNSGGDEQFF,.,.,TRBV11-2,TRBJ2-1,12
TGTGCCAGCAGTTTCCATTTACAGGGTCCCAAAAACATTCAGTACTTC,CASSFHLQGPKNIQYF,.,.,TRBV6-6,TRBJ2-4,16
TGTGCCAGCAGTACCCCCAGGAACACCGGGGAGCTGTTTTTT,CASSTPRNTGELFF,few,.,TRBV6-5,TRBJ2-2,14
TGTGCCAGCTCCCCCGGGGACAGGGTTTCCGGGGAGCTGTTTTTT,CASSPGDRVSGELFF,.,TRBD1,TRBV19,TRBJ2-2,15
TGTGCCAGCAGCCAGAGAGATACGCAGTATTTT,CASSQRDTQYF,many,.,TRBV14,TRBJ2-3,11
TGCGCCAGCAGCTTGGGGTTGGGACAGGGCTCCTACGAGCAGTACTTC,CASSLGLGQGSYEQYF,many,TRBD1,TRBV5-1,TRBJ2-7,16